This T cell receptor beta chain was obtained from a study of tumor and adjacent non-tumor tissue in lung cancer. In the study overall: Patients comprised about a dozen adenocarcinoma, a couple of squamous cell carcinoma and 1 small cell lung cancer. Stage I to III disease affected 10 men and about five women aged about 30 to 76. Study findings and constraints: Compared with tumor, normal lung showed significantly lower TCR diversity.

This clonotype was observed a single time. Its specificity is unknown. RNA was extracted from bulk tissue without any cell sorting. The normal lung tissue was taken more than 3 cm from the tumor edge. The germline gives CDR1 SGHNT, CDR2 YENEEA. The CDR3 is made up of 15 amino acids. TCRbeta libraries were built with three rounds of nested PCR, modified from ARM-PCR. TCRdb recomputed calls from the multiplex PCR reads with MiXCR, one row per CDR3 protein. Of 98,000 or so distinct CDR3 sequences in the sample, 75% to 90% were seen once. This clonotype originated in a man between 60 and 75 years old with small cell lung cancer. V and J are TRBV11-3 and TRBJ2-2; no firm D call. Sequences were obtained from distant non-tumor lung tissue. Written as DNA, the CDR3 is TGTGTCATCAGCTTAGAGGTCTCTTCAGGAGGGGAGCTGTTTTTT. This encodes CVISLEVSSGGELFF.